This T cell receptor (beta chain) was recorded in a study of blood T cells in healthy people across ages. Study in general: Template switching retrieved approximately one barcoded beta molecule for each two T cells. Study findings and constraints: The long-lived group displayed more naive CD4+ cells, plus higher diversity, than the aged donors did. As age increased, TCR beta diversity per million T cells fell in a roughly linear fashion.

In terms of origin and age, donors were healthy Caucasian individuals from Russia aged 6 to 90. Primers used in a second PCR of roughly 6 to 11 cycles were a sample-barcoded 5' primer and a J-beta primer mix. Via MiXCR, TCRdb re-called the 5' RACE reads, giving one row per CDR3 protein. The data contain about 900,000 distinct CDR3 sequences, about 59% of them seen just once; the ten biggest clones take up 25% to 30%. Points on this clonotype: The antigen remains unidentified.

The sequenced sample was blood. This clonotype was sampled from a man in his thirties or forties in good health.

The CDR3 loop is CATSDFVRSDQETQYF. As DNA, the CDR3 is TGTGCCACCAGTGATTTTGTTCGGAGCGATCAAGAGACCCAGTACTTC. The V gene is TRBV24-1, the J gene TRBJ2-5, with D uncertain. This CDR3 has 16 amino acids. CDR1 and CDR2 (germline): KGHDR, SFDVKD. V was trimmed by 1 base and J by 2 bases, leaving 13 bases between them.